This is a list of T cell receptor beta chains from one sample in a study of somatic mutations in cytotoxic T cells in rheumatoid arthritis. Method: immunoSEQ multiplex PCR; TCRdb's copy keeps in-frame clones and lacks some. The repertoire holds roughly 9,200 clones, with approximately 79% as singletons. Sequencing was done on a sample of CD8+ T cells sorted from blood. These receptors were obtained from an adult with rheumatoid arthritis. The CDR3 runs from the conserved cysteine through the conserved F or W. D genes are given only for firm matches. Clone size is stated in some rows and not others, as once, few, many or a class when expanded.

V gene	CDR3 length	D gene	J gene	clone size	CDR3 protein	CDR3 DNA
TRBV27	15	TRBD1	TRBJ2-1	.	CASSVGQGLDNEQFF	TGTGCCAGCAGTGTGGGACAGGGGCTAGACAATGAGCAGTTCTTC
TRBV7-9	18	TRBD2	TRBJ2-6	.	CASSLGLAGISGANVLTF	TGTGCCAGCAGCTTGGGACTAGCGGGGATCTCTGGGGCCAACGTCCTGACTTTC
TRBV28	16	.	TRBJ1-6	.	CASSLGEGRRNSPLHF	TGTGCCAGCAGTTTAGGGGAGGGACGGAGGAATTCACCCCTCCACTTT
TRBV28	13	.	TRBJ2-7	.	CASRLSGSYEQYF	TGTGCCAGCAGGCTGAGCGGATCCTACGAGCAGTACTTC
TRBV9	14	.	TRBJ2-2	.	CASSVGLGTGELFF	TGTGCCAGCAGCGTAGGACTGGGGACTGGGGAGCTGTTTTTT
TRBV7-9	15	TRBD2	TRBJ2-5	.	CASSPGTSGGETQYF	TGTGCCAGCAGCCCTGGGACTAGCGGGGGGGAGACCCAGTACTTC
TRBV5-6	11	.	TRBJ1-2	.	CASRREGGYTF	TGTGCCTCCCGGAGAGAGGGTGGCTACACCTTC
TRBV5-1	15	TRBD1	TRBJ2-1	.	CASSPGTGGFNEQFF	TGCGCCAGCAGCCCGGGGACAGGTGGTTTCAATGAGCAGTTCTTC
TRBV5-4	13	.	TRBJ1-2	.	CASSRTTDYGYTF	TGTGCCAGCAGTCGGACCACCGACTATGGCTACACCTTC
TRBV11-1	14	.	TRBJ2-7	few	CASSFEGGSYEQYF	TGTGCCAGCAGCTTCGAGGGAGGCTCCTACGAGCAGTACTTC
TRBV9	15	TRBD2	TRBJ2-1	.	CASSPTSGTYNEQFF	TGTGCCAGCAGCCCGACTAGCGGGACCTACAATGAGCAGTTCTTC
TRBV7-2	15	.	TRBJ2-2	.	CASSLAPGNTGELFF	TGTGCCAGCAGCTTAGCTCCAGGGAACACCGGGGAGCTGTTTTTT
TRBV15	12	.	TRBJ2-1	.	CATGSAYNEQFF	TGTGCCACCGGTAGCGCCTACAATGAGCAGTTCTTC
TRBV19	14	.	TRBJ2-5	.	CASKGRGYQETQYF	TGTGCCTCAAAGGGTAGGGGGTACCAAGAGACCCAGTACTTC
TRBV9	14	.	TRBJ1-1	.	CASSALRGGTEAFF	TGTGCCAGCAGCGCCCTTAGGGGGGGCACTGAAGCTTTCTTT
TRBV18	12	.	TRBJ2-7	.	CASSPGGYEQYF	TGTGCCAGCTCACCAGGGGGGTACGAGCAGTACTTC
TRBV7-2	18	TRBD2	TRBJ2-1	.	CASSHGLAGDTPYNEQFF	TGTGCCAGCAGCCACGGACTAGCGGGCGATACCCCCTACAATGAGCAGTTCTTC
TRBV11-2	14	TRBD1	TRBJ1-4	.	CASSSGQGREKLFF	TGTGCCAGCAGCTCGGGACAGGGGAGGGAAAAACTGTTTTTT
TRBV11-3	17	TRBD1	TRBJ2-3	.	CASSDRDRGPGTDTQYF	TGTGCCAGCAGCGACAGGGACAGGGGGCCGGGGACAGATACGCAGTATTTT
TRBV11-1	14	.	TRBJ2-1	.	CASSLAGNRGEQFF	TGTGCCAGCAGCTTAGCCGGGAACCGCGGGGAGCAGTTCTTC
TRBV5-4	17	.	TRBJ2-3	.	CASRPDTLGVFTDTQYF	TGTGCCAGCAGACCCGACACGTTAGGGGTCTTCACAGATACGCAGTATTTT
TRBV9	15	TRBD1	TRBJ2-5	.	CASSVAGTAQETQYF	TGTGCCAGCAGCGTGGCTGGGACAGCCCAAGAGACCCAGTACTTC
TRBV13	15	.	TRBJ2-2	.	CASSLERENTGELFF	TGTGCCAGCAGCTTAGAACGGGAGAACACCGGGGAGCTGTTTTTT
TRBV10-3	14	TRBD2	TRBJ2-1	.	CAIREAGGNNEQFF	TGTGCCATCAGAGAAGCGGGAGGGAACAATGAGCAGTTCTTC